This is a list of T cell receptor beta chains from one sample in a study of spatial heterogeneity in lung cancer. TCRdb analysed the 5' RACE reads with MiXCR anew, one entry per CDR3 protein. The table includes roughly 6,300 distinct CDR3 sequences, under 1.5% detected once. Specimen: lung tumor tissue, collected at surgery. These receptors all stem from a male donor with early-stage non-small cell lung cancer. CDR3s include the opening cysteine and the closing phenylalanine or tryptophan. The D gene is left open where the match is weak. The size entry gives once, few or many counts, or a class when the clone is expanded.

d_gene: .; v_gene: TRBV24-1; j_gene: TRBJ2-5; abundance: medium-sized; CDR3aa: CATSDLGETQYF; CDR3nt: TGTGCCACCAGTGATTTAGGAGAGACCCAGTACTTC
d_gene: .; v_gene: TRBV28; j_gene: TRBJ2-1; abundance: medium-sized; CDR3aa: CASSSRKGSYNEQFF; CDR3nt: TGTGCCAGCAGTTCCCGCAAAGGGAGCTACAATGAGCAGTTCTTC
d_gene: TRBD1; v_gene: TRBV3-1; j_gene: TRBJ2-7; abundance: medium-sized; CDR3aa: CASSLGPGTGTGEQYF; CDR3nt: TGTGCCAGCAGCCTAGGACCCGGGACAGGGACCGGGGAGCAGTACTTC
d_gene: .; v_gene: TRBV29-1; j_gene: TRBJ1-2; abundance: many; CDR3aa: CSVENPRAGERYGYTF; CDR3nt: TGCAGCGTTGAAAACCCGAGGGCAGGGGAGCGGTATGGCTACACCTTC
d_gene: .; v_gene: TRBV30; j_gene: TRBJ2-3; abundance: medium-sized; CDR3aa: CAWSVKDTQYF; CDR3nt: TGTGCCTGGAGTGTGAAAGATACGCAGTATTTT
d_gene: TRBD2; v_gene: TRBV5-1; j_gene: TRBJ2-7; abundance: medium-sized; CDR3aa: CASSLERGDDEQYF; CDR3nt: TGCGCCAGCAGCTTGGAACGGGGGGACGACGAGCAGTACTTC
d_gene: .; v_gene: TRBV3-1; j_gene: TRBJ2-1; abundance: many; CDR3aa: CASSQGRNVHEQFF; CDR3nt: TGTGCCAGCAGCCAAGGACGGAACGTCCATGAGCAGTTCTTC
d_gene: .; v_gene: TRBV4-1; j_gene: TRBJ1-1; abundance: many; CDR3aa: CASSRWTNTEAFF; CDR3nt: TGCGCCAGCAGCCGGTGGACGAACACTGAAGCTTTCTTT
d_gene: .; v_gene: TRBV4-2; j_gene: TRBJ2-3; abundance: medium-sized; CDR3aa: CASSQDPYLTDTQYF; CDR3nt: TGTGCCAGCAGCCAAGATCCCTACCTAACAGATACGCAGTATTTT
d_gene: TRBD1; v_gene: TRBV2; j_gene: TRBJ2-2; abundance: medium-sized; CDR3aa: CASSEGQGVGELFF; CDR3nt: TGTGCCAGCAGTGAGGGGCAGGGGGTCGGGGAGCTGTTTTTT
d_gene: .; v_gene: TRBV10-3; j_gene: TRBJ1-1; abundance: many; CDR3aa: CAISEFEGNTEAFF; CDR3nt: TGTGCCATCAGTGAGTTTGAGGGGAACACTGAAGCTTTCTTT
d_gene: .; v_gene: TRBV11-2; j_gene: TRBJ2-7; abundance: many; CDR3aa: CASSPWSREQYF; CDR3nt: TGTGCCAGCAGCCCCTGGTCCCGGGAGCAGTACTTC
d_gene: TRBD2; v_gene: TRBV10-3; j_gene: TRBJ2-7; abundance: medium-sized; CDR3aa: CAISEGEGLAYEQYF; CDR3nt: TGTGCCATCAGTGAGGGTGAGGGACTAGCGTACGAGCAGTACTTC
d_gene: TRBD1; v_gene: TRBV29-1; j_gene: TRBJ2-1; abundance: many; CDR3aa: CSGGDRVNEQFF; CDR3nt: TGCAGCGGAGGGGACAGGGTTAATGAGCAGTTCTTC
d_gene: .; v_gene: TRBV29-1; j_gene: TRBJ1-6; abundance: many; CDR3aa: CSVVGGNSPLHF; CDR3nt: TGCAGCGTTGTCGGCGGTAATTCACCCCTCCACTTT
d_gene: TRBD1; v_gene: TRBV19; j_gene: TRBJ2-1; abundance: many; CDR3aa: CASNFGTGILNEQFF; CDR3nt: TGTGCCAGTAATTTTGGGACAGGAATACTCAATGAGCAGTTCTTC
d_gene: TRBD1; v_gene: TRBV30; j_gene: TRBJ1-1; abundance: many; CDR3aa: CAWGTGLQRNTEAFF; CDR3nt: TGTGCCTGGGGGACAGGGTTACAACGAAACACTGAAGCTTTCTTT
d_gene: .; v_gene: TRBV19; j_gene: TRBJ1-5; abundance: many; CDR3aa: CASSRVGGQPQHF; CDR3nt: TGTGCCAGTAGCAGAGTCGGTGGTCAGCCCCAGCATTTT
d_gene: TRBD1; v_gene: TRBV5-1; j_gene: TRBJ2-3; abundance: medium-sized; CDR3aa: CASSRGRDTDTQYF; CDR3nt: TGCGCCAGCAGTAGGGGGCGCGACACAGATACGCAGTATTTT
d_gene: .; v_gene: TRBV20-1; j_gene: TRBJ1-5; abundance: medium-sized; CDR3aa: CSASTGPRNQPQHF; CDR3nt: TGCAGTGCTTCCACAGGGCCCCGCAATCAGCCCCAGCATTTT
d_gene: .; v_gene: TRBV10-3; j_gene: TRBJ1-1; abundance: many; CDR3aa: CAISESVRNTEAFF; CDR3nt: TGTGCCATCAGTGAGTCAGTACGGAACACTGAAGCTTTCTTT
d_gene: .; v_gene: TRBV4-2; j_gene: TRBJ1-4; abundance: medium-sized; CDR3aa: CASSQDREKLFF; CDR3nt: TGTGCCAGCAGCCAAGATAGAGAAAAACTGTTTTTT
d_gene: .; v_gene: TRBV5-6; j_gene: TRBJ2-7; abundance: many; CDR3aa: CASSWSIKGNSYEQYF; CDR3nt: TGTGCCAGCAGCTGGAGCATAAAGGGGAACTCCTACGAGCAGTACTTC
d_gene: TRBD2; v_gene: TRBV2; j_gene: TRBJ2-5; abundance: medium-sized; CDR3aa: CASSLGLADKETQYF; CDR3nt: TGTGCCAGCAGTCTAGGACTAGCGGACAAAGAGACCCAGTACTTC
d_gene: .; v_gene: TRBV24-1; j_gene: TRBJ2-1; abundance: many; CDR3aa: CATSDRGNEQFF; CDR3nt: TGTGCCACCAGTGACAGGGGAAATGAGCAGTTCTTC
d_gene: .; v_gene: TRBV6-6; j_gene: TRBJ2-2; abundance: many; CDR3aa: CASSPLGGNTGELFF; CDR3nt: TGTGCCAGCAGCCCTCTGGGGGGCAACACCGGGGAGCTGTTTTTT
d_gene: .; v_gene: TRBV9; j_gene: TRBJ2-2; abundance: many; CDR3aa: CASSQGTAGELFF; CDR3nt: TGTGCCAGCAGCCAGGGAACGGCCGGGGAGCTGTTTTTT
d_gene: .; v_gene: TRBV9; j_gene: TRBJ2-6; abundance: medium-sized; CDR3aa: CASGKRPSGANVLTF; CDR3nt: TGTGCCAGCGGGAAGAGGCCGTCTGGGGCCAACGTCCTGACTTTC
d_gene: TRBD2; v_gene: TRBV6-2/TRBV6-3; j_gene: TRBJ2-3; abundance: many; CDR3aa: CASRKLAGGAGDTQYF; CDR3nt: TGTGCCAGCAGGAAATTAGCGGGAGGGGCCGGAGATACGCAGTATTTT
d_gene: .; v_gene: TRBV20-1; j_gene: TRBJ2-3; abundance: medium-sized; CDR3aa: CSADPMTVGRVTDTQYF; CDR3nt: TGCAGTGCTGACCCTATGACGGTGGGCCGGGTGACAGATACGCAGTATTTT
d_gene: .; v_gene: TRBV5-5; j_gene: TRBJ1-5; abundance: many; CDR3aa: CASSFGPVDSPSIF; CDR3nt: .
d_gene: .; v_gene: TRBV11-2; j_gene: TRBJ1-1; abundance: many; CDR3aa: CASSLDRQTEAFF; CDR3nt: TGTGCCAGCAGCTTAGATCGGCAAACTGAAGCTTTCTTT
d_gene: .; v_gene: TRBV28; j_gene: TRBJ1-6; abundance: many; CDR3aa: CASSLVGRRSPLHF; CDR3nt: TGTGCCAGCAGTTTAGTTGGCAGGAGGTCACCCCTCCACTTT
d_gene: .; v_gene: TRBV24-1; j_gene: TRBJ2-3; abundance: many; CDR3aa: CATSDLGDSGTDTQYF; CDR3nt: TGTGCCACCAGTGATTTAGGCGACTCTGGCACAGATACGCAGTATTTT
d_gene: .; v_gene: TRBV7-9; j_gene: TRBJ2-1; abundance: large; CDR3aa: CASSLAPSVSQFF; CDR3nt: TGTGCCAGCAGCTTAGCGCCGTCGGTATCCCAGTTCTTC
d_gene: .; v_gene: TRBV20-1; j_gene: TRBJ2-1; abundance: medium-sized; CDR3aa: CSARDLEGSYNEQFF; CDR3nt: TGCAGTGCTAGAGATCTGGAGGGTTCCTACAATGAGCAGTTCTTC
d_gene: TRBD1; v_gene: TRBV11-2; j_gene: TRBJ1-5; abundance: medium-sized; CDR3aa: CASSRTGAQGNQPQHF; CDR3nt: TGTGCCAGCAGCAGGACAGGTGCGCAAGGCAATCAGCCCCAGCATTTT
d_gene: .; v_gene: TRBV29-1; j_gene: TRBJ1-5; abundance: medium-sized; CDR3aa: CSASTGLGNQPQHF; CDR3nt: TGCAGCGCCTCGACAGGACTCGGCAATCAGCCCCAGCATTTT
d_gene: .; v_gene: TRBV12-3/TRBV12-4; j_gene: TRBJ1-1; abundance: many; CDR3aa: CASSPDSKRWLDTEAFF; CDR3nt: TGTGCCAGCAGTCCGGACAGTAAACGGTGGTTGGACACTGAAGCTTTCTTT